Listed here is a single T cell receptor beta chain. Its antigen is currently not known. It has no much larger one-base neighbor in the sample; base qualities were not kept. The record originates from a study of control samples from healthy donors and cancer patients (dated by TCRdb to about 2020). Libraries were made using the immunoSEQ multiplex PCR assay. TCRdb stores this immuneACCESS table with in-frame sequences only. Part of the clones is absent; in the studies checked, under half of the shortfall reflects unresolved V genes, and no reason is known for the rest. This sample lists around 150,000 clones; over 90% were detected once. The ten most abundant clones make up 1% of the sample. The receptor's source is a woman in her 30s in good health. The sample was blood.

The DNA sequence is as follows: TGTGCCAGCAGGGGGGACCAGTACAATGAGCAGTTCTTC. This yields the protein CASRGDQYNEQFF. Recombination joined TRBV6-5 with TRBJ2-1; the D gene cannot be resolved beyond TRBD1 or TRBD2, each matching 5 bases. The trim is 6 bases for V and 4 bases for J, with a gap of 10 bases between the germline ends. Measured from the cysteine to the phenylalanine, the CDR3 is 13 residues long. The DNA shown is the 39-base CDR3, in frame from base 1. CDR1 is given as MNHEY and CDR2 as SVGAGI, both from the germline V gene.